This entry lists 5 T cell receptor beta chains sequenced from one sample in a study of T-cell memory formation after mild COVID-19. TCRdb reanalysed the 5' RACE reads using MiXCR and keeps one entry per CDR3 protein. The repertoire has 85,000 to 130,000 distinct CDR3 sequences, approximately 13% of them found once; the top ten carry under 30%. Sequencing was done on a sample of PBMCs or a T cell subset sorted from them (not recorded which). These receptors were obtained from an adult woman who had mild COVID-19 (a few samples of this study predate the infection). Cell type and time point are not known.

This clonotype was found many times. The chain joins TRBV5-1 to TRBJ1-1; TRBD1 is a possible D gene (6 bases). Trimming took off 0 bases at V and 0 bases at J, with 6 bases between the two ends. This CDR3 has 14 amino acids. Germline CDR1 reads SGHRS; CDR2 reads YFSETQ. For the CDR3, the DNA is TGCGCCAGCAGCTTGGGACAGGTGAACACTGAAGCTTTCTTT. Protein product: CASSLGQVNTEAFF. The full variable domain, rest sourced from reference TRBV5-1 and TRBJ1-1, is KAGVTQTPRYLIKTRGQQVTLSCSPISGHRSVSWYQQTPGQGLQFLFEYFSETQRNKGNFPGRFSGRQFSNSRSEMNVSTLELGDSALYLCASSLGQVNTEAFFGQGTRLTVV.

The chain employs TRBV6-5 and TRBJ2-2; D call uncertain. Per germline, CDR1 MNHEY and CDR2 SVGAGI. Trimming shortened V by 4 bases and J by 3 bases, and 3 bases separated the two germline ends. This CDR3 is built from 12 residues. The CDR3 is CASSFHTGELFF. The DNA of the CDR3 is TGTGCCAGCAGTTTTCACACCGGGGAGCTGTTTTTT.

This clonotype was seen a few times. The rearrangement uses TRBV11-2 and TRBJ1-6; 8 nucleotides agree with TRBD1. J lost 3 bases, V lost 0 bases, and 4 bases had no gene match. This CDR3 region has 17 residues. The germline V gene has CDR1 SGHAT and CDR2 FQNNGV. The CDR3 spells CASSLEPGQVYNSPLHF. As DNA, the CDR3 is TGTGCCAGCAGCTTAGAACCGGGACAGGTCTATAATTCACCCCTCCACTTT. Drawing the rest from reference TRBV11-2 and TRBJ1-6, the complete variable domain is EAGVAQSPRYKIIEKRQSVAFWCNPISGHATLYWYQQILGQGPKLLIQFQNNGVVDDSQLPKDRFSAERLKGVDSTLKIQPAKLEDSAVYLCASSLEPGQVYNSPLHFGNGTRLTVT.

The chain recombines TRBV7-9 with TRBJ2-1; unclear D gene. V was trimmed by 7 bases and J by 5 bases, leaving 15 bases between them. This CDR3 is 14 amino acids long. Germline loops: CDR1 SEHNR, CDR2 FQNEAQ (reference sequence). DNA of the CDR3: TGTGCCAGCACCCTCCCAGGCAACGACAATGAGCAGTTCTTC. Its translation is CASTLPGNDNEQFF.

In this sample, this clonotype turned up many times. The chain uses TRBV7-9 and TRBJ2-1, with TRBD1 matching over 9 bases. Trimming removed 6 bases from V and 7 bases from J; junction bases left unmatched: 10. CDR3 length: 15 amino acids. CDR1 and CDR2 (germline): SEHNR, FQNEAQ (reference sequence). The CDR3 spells CASRMGQGKMNEQFF. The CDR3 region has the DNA TGTGCCAGCAGAATGGGACAGGGTAAAATGAATGAGCAGTTCTTC.